Given below is one T cell receptor beta chain in context. Its antigen is unknown. The data are from a study of T cells in Graves' hyperthyroidism and ophthalmopathy. Whole-study findings and limits: Among thyroid clonotypes expanded above 0.001, most also appeared in blood.

Graves' hyperthyroidism showing no ophthalmopathy progression within 18 months was considered stable. Uncontrolled infection, other autoimmune disease, pregnancy or lactation excluded patients. It was RNA transcripts that yielded the amplified TCR beta CDR3 regions. The primer set for the first-round RT-PCR of the TCR CDR3 was HTBI. TCRdb itself ran the multiplex PCR reads through MiXCR, one entry per CDR3 protein. The top ten clones hold around 8% of a sample with a few hundred thousand distinct CDR3 sequences, 35% to 55% of them seen once. This CDR3 is built from 14 residues. The ends lost 4 bases at V and 2 bases at J; junction bases unmatched: 2. Germline V gene data show CDR1 as ENHRY and CDR2 as SYGVKD.

This receptor was obtained from a woman aged 18-30 years with Graves' hyperthyroidism. The chain uses TRBV10-3 and TRBJ2-5; 9 nucleotides agree with TRBD2. Material: peripheral blood or thyroid tissue (not recorded which). The CDR3 DNA sequence: TGTGCCATCAGTGCCGCGGGAGGGCAAGAGACCCAGTACTTC. This translates into CAISAAGGQETQYF.